This T cell receptor (beta chain) is drawn from a study of glioma-infiltrating T cells after dendritic cell vaccination. Study overall: Patients received three intradermal dendritic cell vaccine injections at biweekly intervals.

Primers: 60 V beta forward and 13 J beta reverse. The protocol was immunoSEQ multiplex PCR, while the TCRdb copy is restricted to in-frame clones and leaves out a portion. The repertoire holds about 92,000 clones, with around 86% as singletons. With V trimmed by 0 bases and J by 6 bases, 9 bases remained unmatched. Germline V gene data show CDR1 as SGHDN and CDR2 as FVKESK. CDR3 length: 16 amino acids. This sequence was found in a human donor with glioblastoma. The chain employs TRBV14 and TRBJ2-3; 7 nucleotides match TRBD2. This specimen consisted of blood, obtained before dendritic cell vaccination. In nucleotides, the CDR3 is TGTGCCAGCAGCCAAGACAGGCTAGCGGTCCCCGATACGCAGTATTTT. Protein product: CASSQDRLAVPDTQYF.